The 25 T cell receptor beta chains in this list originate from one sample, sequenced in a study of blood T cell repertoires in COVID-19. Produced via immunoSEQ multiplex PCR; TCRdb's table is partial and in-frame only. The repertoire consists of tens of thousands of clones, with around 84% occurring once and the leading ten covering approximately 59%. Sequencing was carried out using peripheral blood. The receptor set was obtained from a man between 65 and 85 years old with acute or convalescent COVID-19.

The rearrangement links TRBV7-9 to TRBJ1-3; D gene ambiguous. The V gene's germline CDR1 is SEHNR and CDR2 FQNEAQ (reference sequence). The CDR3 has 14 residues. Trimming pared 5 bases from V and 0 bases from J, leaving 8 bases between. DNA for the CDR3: TGTGCCAGCAGCGACACCGGCTCTGGAAACACCATATATTTT. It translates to CASSDTGSGNTIYF.

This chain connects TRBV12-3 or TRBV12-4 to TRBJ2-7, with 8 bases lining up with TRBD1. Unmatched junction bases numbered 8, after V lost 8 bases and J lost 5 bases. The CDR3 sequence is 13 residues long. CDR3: CASGQGGFHEQYF. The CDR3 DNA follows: TGTGCCAGCGGACAGGGTGGATTCCACGAGCAGTACTTC.

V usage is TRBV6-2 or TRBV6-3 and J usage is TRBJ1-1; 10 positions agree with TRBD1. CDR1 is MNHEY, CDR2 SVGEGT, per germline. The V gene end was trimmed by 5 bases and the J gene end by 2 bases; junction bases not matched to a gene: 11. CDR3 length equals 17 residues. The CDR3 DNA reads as TGTGCCAGCAGTCGCCGAGGGACAGGGGCCTCCAACACTGAAGCTTTCTTT. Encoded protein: CASSRRGTGASNTEAFF.

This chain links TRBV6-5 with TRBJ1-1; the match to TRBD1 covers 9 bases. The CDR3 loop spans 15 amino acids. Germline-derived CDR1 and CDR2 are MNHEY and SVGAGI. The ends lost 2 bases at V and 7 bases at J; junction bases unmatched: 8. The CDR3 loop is CASSYKDRGVGEAFF. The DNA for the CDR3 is TGTGCCAGCAGTTACAAAGACAGGGGGGTAGGTGAAGCTTTCTTT.

The CDR3 region is CASTPLDRFNYGYTF. The DNA for the CDR3 is TGTGCCAGCACTCCCCTCGACAGGTTCAACTATGGCTACACCTTC. The rearrangement links TRBV2 to TRBJ1-2; maybe TRBD1 (6 bases). The length of the CDR3 is 15 residues. CDR1 is SNHLY, CDR2 FYNNEI, per germline. V dropped 7 bases and J dropped 2 bases, with 17 bases sitting between them.

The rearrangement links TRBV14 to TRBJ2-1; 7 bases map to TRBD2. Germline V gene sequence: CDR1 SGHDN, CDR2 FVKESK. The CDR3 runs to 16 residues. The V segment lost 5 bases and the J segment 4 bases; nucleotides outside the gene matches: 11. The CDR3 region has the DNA TGTGCCAGCAGCTTAGAGGCAGGACTAGGGTACAATGAGCAGTTCTTC. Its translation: CASSLEAGLGYNEQFF.

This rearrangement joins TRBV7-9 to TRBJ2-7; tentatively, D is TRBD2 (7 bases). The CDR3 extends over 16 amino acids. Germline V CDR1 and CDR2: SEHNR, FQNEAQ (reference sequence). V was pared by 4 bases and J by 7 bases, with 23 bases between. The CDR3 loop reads CASSSIGGARGNEQYF. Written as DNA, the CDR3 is TGTGCCAGCAGCTCAATTGGGGGGGCACGAGGGAATGAGCAGTACTTC.

The chain's CDR3 is CASSQEGAQNTGELFF. The CDR3 region has the DNA TGTGCCAGCAGCCAAGAGGGGGCCCAGAACACCGGGGAGCTGTTTTTT. This chain joins TRBV7-6 and TRBJ2-2; the match to TRBD1 covers 7 bases. The CDR3 covers 16 residues. CDR1 is SGHVS, CDR2 FNYEAQ, per germline. V lost 5 bases to trimming and J lost 1 base; unmatched junction nucleotides: 7. Full variable domain (outside the CDR3, taken from reference TRBV7-6 and TRBJ2-2): GAGVSQSPRYKVTKRGQDVALRCDPISGHVSLYWYRQALGQGPEFLTYFNYEAQQDKSGLPNDRFSAERPEGSISTLTIQRTEQRDSAMYRCASSQEGAQNTGELFFGEGSRLTVL.

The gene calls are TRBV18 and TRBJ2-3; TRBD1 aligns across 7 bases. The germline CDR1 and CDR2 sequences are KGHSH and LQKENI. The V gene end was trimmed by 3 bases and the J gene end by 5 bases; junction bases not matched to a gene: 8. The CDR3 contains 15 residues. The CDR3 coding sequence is TGTGCCAGCTCACCTCGACAGGGTATCAGAGATACGCAGTATTTT. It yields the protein CASSPRQGIRDTQYF.

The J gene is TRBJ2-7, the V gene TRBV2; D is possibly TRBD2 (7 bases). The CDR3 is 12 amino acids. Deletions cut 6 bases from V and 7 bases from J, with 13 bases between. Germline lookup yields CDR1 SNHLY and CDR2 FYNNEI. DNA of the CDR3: TGTGCCAGCAGCGAGGGGGGGCTTGAGCAGTACTTC. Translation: CASSEGGLEQYF.

The CDR3 region is CASSLRDRGQREKLFF. CDR3 DNA sequence: TGTGCCAGCAGTCTCCGGGACAGGGGGCAACGCGAAAAACTGTTTTTT. This rearrangement joins TRBV27 to TRBJ1-4; 12 bases align to TRBD1. The junction had 9 bases not matched to a gene; V was cut back by 5 bases and J by 8 bases. The CDR3 extends over 16 amino acids. The germline V gene encodes CDR1 MNHEY and CDR2 SMNVEV (reference sequence).

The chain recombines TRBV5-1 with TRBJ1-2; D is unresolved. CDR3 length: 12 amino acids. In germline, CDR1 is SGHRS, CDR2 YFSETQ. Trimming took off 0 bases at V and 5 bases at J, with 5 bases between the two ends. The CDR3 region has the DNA TGCGCCAGCAGCTTGGAAGCGTATGGCTACACCTTC. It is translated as CASSLEAYGYTF.

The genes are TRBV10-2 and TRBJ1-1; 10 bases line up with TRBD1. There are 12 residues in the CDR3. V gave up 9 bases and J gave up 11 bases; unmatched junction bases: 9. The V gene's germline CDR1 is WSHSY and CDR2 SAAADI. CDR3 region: CASSTGTGAAFF. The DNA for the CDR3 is TGCGCCAGTTCTACTGGGACAGGGGCCGCTTTCTTT.

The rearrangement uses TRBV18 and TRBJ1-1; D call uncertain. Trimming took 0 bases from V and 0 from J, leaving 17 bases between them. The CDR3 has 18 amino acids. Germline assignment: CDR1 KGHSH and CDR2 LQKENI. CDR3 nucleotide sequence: TGTGCCAGCTCACCACCGGTGGGCGGCCGGGAGATGAACACTGAAGCTTTCTTT. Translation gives CASSPPVGGREMNTEAFF.

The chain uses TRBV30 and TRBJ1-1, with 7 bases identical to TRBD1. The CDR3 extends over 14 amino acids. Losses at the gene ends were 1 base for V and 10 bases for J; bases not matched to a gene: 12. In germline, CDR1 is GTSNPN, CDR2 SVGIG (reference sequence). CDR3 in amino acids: CAWSDASDRESAFF. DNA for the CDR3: TGTGCCTGGAGTGATGCGTCAGACAGGGAATCAGCTTTCTTT.

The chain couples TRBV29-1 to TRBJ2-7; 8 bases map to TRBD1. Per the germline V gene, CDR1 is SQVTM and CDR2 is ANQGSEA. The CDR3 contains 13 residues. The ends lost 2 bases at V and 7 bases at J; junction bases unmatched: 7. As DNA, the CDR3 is TGCAGCGTTGAACCGACAGGGGTGGGAGAGCAGTACTTC. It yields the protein CSVEPTGVGEQYF.

DNA of the CDR3: TGTGCCAGCAGCCTGACTAGCGGCGTCTCCTACGAGCAGTACTTC. This translates into CASSLTSGVSYEQYF. The chain employs TRBV14 and TRBJ2-7, with 9 positions matching TRBD2. CDR3 length equals 15 residues. V shed 4 bases, J shed 0 bases, and the junction held 4 bases outside the gene matches. The germline V gene encodes CDR1 SGHDN and CDR2 FVKESK.

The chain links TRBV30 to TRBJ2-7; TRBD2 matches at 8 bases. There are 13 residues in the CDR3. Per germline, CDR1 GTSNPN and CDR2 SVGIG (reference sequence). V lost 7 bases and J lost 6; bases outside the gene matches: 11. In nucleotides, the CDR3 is TGTGCCTCGCGGCCGGGACTAGAGGCCGAGCAGTACTTC. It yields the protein CASRPGLEAEQYF.

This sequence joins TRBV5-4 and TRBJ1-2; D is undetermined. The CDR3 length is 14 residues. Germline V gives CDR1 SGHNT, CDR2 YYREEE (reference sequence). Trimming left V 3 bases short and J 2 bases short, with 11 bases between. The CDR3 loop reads CASSSGGVNYGYTF. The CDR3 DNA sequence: TGTGCCAGCAGCTCTGGCGGGGTCAACTATGGCTACACCTTC. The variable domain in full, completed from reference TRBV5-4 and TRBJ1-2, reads ETGVTQSPTHLIKTRGQQVTLRCSSQSGHNTVSWYQQALGQGPQFIFQYYREEENGRGNFPPRFSGLQFPNYSSELNVNALELDDSALYLCASSSGGVNYGYTFGSGTRLTVV.

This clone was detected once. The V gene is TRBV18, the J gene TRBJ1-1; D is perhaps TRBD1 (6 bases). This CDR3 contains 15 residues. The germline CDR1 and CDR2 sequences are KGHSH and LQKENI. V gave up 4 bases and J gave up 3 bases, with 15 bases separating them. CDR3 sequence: CASSRTGFMDTEAFF. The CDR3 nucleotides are TGTGCCAGCTCACGAACAGGGTTTATGGACACTGAAGCTTTCTTT.

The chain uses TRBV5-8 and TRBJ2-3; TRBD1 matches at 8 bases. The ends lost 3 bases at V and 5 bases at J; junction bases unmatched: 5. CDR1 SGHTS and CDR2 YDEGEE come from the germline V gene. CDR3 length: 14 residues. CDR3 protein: CASSWGQAGDTQYF. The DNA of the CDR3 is TGTGCCAGCAGCTGGGGACAGGCTGGAGATACGCAGTATTTT.

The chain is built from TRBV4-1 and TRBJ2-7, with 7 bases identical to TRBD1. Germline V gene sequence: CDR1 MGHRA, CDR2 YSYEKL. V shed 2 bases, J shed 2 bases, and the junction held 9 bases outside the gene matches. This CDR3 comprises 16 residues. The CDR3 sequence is CASSQTLRDSTYEQYF. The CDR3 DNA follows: TGCGCCAGCAGCCAAACACTCCGGGACAGCACCTACGAGCAGTACTTC.

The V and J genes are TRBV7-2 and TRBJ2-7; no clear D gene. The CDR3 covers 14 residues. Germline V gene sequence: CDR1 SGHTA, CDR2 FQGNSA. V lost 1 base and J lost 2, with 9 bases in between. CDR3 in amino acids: CASSLGPDTYEQYF. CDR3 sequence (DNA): TGTGCCAGCAGCTTAGGGCCCGACACCTACGAGCAGTACTTC.

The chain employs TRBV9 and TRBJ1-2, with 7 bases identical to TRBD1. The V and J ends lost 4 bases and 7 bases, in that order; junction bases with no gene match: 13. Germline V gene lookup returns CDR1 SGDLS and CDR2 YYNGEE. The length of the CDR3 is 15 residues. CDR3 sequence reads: CASSIPGTDLSGYTF. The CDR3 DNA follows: TGTGCCAGCAGCATCCCCGGGACAGATCTGAGTGGCTACACCTTC.

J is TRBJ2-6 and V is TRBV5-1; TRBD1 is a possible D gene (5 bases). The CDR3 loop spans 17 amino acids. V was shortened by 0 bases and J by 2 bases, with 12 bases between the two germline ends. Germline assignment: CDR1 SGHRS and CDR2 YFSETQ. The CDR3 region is CASSLARAGPGANVLTF. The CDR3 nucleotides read TGCGCCAGCAGCTTGGCCAGGGCAGGGCCTGGGGCCAACGTCCTGACTTTC.